These 15 T cell receptor beta chains were all obtained from the same sample, sequenced in a study of cytomegalovirus exposure and HLA in healthy donors. The PCR made use of 60 Vbeta and 13 Jbeta primers. Assay: immunoSEQ multiplex PCR; the TCRdb copy retains only in-frame clones and omits some. The table lists more than 95,000 clones, around 86% of them singletons. The sample was PBMCs. The receptors were sampled from a man aged 25 to 40 in good health and CMV-seropositive.

The chain recombines TRBV5-1 with TRBJ1-2; D may be TRBD1 (5 bases). The CDR3 has 14 amino acids. In germline, CDR1 is SGHRS, CDR2 YFSETQ. V lost 4 bases to trimming and J lost 2 bases, with 12 bases between them. The CDR3 coding sequence is TGCGCCAGCAGCCTGGACACGCCGAACTATGGCTACACCTTC. It translates to CASSLDTPNYGYTF.

This clone appeared a few times. The CDR3 spells CATSRQGAGQPQHF. The DNA of the CDR3 is TGTGCCACCAGCAGGCAGGGGGCCGGTCAGCCCCAGCATTTT. V gene TRBV15 combines with J gene TRBJ1-5; 8 bases align to TRBD1. The CDR3 runs 14 residues. V lost 3 bases to trimming and J lost 6 bases; unmatched junction nucleotides: 4. The germline V gene has CDR1 LNHNV and CDR2 YYDKDF (reference sequence). Using reference TRBV15 and TRBJ1-5 for the parts outside the CDR3, the full variable domain is DAMVIQNPRYQVTQFGKPVTLSCSQTLNHNVMYWYQQKSSQAPKLLFHYYDKDFNNEADTPDNFQSRRPNTSFCFLDIRSPGLGDTAMYLCATSRQGAGQPQHFGDGTRLSIL.

The chain has TRBV19 and TRBJ1-2, with TRBD1 identical over 7 bases. The CDR3 has 13 residues. Germline loops: CDR1 LNHDA, CDR2 SQIVND (reference sequence). V lost 7 bases to trimming and J lost 4 bases; unmatched junction nucleotides: 6. The CDR3 loop is CASTQGQPYGYTF. The CDR3 nucleotides read TGTGCCAGTACCCAGGGACAGCCCTATGGCTACACCTTC.

This clone was seen a single time. The chain combines TRBV10-3 with TRBJ1-4; D uncertain. CDR3 length equals 15 residues. V was cut by 1 base and J by 7 bases, with 13 bases left in between. Germline loops: CDR1 ENHRY, CDR2 SYGVKD. The CDR3 region is CAISEYNSGGEKLFF. As DNA, the CDR3 is TGTGCCATCAGTGAGTACAACTCGGGAGGTGAAAAACTGTTTTTT.

The chain recombines TRBV7-2 with TRBJ2-3; no definite D call. CDR1 is SGHTA and CDR2 is FQGNSA in the germline V gene. The CDR3 is 13 residues long. Trimming took off 2 bases at V and 4 bases at J, with 7 bases between the two ends. The CDR3 DNA is TGTGCCAGCAGCTTACTTTCGGCAGATACGCAGTATTTT. This encodes CASSLLSADTQYF.

The chain employs TRBV11-1 and TRBJ2-7, with TRBD1 matching 7 bases. Germline V gene data show CDR1 as SGHAT and CDR2 as FQDESV (reference sequence). This CDR3 region has 13 residues. The ends lost 6 bases at V and 3 bases at J; junction bases unmatched: 5. Written as DNA, the CDR3 is TGTGCCAGCAGTCCTGGGACAGTCTACGAGCAGTACTTC. Encoded protein: CASSPGTVYEQYF.

A single count supports this clone. This sequence joins TRBV6-1 and TRBJ1-2, with a weak D call TRBD1 (5 bases). The CDR3 contains 15 residues. V was clipped by 4 bases and J by 2 bases, with 14 bases between them. Germline V gene data show CDR1 as MNHNS and CDR2 as SASEGT. CDR3 coding DNA: TGTGCCAGCAGTGTTAGAGGGAGGGGCAACTATGGCTACACCTTC. Protein sequence: CASSVRGRGNYGYTF.

The genes are TRBV5-1 and TRBJ2-7; D is perhaps TRBD1 (6 bases). The germline V gene has CDR1 SGHRS and CDR2 YFSETQ. Deletions cut 3 bases from V and 1 base from J, with 20 bases between. This CDR3 spans 17 amino acids. This CDR3 is CASSWGLRQGDSYEQYF. CDR3 bases: TGCGCCAGCAGCTGGGGGCTTAGGCAGGGAGATTCCTACGAGCAGTACTTC.

The chain links TRBV7-2 to TRBJ2-7; the match to TRBD1 covers 9 bases. Losses at the gene ends were 4 bases for V and 7 bases for J; bases not matched to a gene: 8. The CDR3 covers 14 residues. Germline CDR1 SGHTA, CDR2 FQGNSA. The DNA for the CDR3 is TGTGCCAGCAGCTCTACAGGGGGCTATTGGGAGCAGTACTTC. The encoded protein is CASSSTGGYWEQYF.

This clone was seen only once. The rearrangement links TRBV5-1 to TRBJ2-1; D gene uncertain. Germline CDR1 SGHRS, CDR2 YFSETQ. The CDR3 is 15 residues long. Trimming removed 0 bases from V and 0 bases from J, with 7 bases in between. Here the CDR3 reads CASSLEPGSYNEQFF. The CDR3, as DNA: TGCGCCAGCAGCTTGGAACCGGGCTCCTACAATGAGCAGTTCTTC.

The V gene is TRBV5-5, the J gene TRBJ1-1; D unclear. The V and J ends lost 6 bases and 5 bases respectively, with 14 bases between them. Germline V gives CDR1 SGHKS, CDR2 YYEKEE (reference sequence). The CDR3 length is 13 residues. Written as DNA, the CDR3 is TGTGCCAGCACCCGTAACCCGGGGACTGAAGCTTTCTTT. Protein: CASTRNPGTEAFF.

The chain joins TRBV19 to TRBJ1-5; the D gene is possibly TRBD1 (6 bases). The V gene's germline CDR1 is LNHDA and CDR2 SQIVND (reference sequence). This CDR3 spans 16 amino acids. The V and J ends lost 3 bases and 3 bases respectively, with 15 bases between them. The CDR3 nucleotides read TGTGCCAGTAGTATCCAGCCTAGGACAGACAATCAGCCCCAGCATTTT. As protein: CASSIQPRTDNQPQHF.

The chain recombines TRBV4-1 with TRBJ1-2; D is unclear. V was shortened by 0 bases and J by 4 bases, with 12 bases between the two germline ends. From germline, CDR1 is MGHRA and CDR2 YSYEKL. CDR3 length: 15 amino acids. The CDR3 DNA is TGCGCCAGCAGCCAAGAAGAAACCACTGCCTATGGCTACACCTTC. Protein: CASSQEETTAYGYTF.

The J gene is TRBJ2-7, the V gene TRBV11-2; D is uncertain. Trimming stripped 5 bases from V and 2 bases from J, with 10 bases between. The germline V gene has CDR1 SGHAT and CDR2 FQNNGV. This CDR3 has 13 residues. For the CDR3, the DNA is TGTGCCAGCAGCAAATGGGCCACCTACGAGCAGTACTTC. Its translation is CASSKWATYEQYF.

The V call is TRBV19, the J call TRBJ1-2; 7 positions agree with TRBD1. The CDR3 totals 14 residues. J lost 5 bases, V lost 5 bases, and 8 bases had no gene match. The germline V gene has CDR1 LNHDA and CDR2 SQIVND (reference sequence). CDR3 sequence reads: CASSPPDRAYGYTF. The DNA for the CDR3 is TGTGCCAGTAGTCCCCCCGACAGGGCGTATGGCTACACCTTC.